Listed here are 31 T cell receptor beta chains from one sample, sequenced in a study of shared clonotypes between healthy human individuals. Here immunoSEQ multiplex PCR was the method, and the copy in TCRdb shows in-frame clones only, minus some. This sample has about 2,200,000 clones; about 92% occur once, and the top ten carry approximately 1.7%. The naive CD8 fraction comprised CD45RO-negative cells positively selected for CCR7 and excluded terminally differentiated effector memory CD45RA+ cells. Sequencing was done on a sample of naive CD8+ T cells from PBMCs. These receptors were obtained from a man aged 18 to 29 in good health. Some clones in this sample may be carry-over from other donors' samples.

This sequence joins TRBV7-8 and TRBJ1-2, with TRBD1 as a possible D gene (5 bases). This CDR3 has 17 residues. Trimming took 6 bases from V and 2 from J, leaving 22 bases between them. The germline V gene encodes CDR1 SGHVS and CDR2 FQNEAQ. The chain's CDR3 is CASRLGIWGGQNYGYTF. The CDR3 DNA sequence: TGTGCCAGCAGGCTAGGGATCTGGGGCGGACAAAACTATGGCTACACCTTC.

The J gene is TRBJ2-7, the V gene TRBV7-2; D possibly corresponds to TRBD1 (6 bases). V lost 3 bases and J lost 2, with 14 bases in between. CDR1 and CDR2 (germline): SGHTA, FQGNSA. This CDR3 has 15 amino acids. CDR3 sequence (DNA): TGTGCCAGCAGCTTGGGGACATTCGGACCCTACGAGCAGTACTTC. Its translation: CASSLGTFGPYEQYF.

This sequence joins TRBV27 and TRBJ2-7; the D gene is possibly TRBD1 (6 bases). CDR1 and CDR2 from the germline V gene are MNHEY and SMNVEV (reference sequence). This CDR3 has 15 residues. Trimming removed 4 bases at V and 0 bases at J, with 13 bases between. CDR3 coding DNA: TGTGCCAGCAGTTCATACAGGGCCAACTCCTACGAGCAGTACTTC. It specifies CASSSYRANSYEQYF.

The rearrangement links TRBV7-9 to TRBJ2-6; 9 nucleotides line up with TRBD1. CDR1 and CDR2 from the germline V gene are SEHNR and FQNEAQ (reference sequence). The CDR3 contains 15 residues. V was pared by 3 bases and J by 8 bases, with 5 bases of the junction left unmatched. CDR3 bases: TGTGCCAGCAGCTTTTCACAGGGGGCCTCCAACGTCCTGACTTTC. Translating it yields CASSFSQGASNVLTF.

CDR3 in amino acids: CASSDSGRARDTQYF. The DNA of the CDR3 is TGTGCCAGCAGCGATAGCGGGAGGGCCAGGGATACGCAGTATTTT. V and J are TRBV9 and TRBJ2-3; TRBD2 agrees at 11 bases. CDR1 is SGDLS and CDR2 is YYNGEE in the germline V gene. The CDR3 contains 15 residues. With 3 bases clipped from V and 6 bases from J, the junction kept 6 bases outside the gene matches.

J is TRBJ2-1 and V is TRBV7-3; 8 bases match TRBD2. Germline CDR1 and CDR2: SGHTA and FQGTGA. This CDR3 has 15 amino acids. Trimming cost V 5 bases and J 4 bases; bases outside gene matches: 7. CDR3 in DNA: TGTGCCAGCAGCCCCCGACTAGCGCAGTACAATGAGCAGTTCTTC. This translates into CASSPRLAQYNEQFF.

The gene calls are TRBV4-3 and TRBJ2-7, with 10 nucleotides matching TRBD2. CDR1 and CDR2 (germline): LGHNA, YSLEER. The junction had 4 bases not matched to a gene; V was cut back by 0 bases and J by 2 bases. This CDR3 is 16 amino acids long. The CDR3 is CASSQERTSGTYEQYF. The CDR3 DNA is TGCGCCAGCAGCCAAGAGAGGACTAGCGGAACCTACGAGCAGTACTTC.

CDR3: CASSLVPGNEQYF. The CDR3 nucleotides read TGTGCCAGCAGCTTAGTCCCAGGGAACGAGCAGTACTTC. The chain uses TRBV11-3 and TRBJ2-7; D may be TRBD1 (5 bases). The length of the CDR3 is 13 residues. In germline, CDR1 is SGHNT, CDR2 YENEEA. Trimming removed 1 base at V and 5 bases at J, with 9 bases between.

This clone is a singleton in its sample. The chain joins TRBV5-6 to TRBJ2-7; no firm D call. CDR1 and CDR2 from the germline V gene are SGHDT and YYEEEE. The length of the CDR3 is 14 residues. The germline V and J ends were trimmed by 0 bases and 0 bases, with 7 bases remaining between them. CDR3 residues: CASSLGIVSYEQYF. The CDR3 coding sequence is TGTGCCAGCAGCTTGGGAATCGTCTCCTACGAGCAGTACTTC.

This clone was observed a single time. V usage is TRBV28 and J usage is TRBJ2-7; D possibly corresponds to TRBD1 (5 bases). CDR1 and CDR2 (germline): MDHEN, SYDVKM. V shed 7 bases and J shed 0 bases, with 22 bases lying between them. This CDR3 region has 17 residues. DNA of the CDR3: TGTGCCAGCACCTCTCTCGAAGGGGCAATCTTCTCCTACGAGCAGTACTTC. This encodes CASTSLEGAIFSYEQYF.

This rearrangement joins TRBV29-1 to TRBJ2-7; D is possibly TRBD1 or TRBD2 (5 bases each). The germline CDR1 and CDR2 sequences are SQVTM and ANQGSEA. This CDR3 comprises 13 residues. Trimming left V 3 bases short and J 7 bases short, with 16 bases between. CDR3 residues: CSVDRGTSGEQYF. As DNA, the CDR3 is TGCAGCGTTGACCGAGGGACCTCGGGTGAGCAGTACTTC.

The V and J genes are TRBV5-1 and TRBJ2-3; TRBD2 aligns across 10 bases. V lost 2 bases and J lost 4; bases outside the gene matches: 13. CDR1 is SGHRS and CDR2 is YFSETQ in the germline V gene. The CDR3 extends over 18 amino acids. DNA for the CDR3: TGCGCCAGCAGCTTACCAGCGGGAGGGCCTAGGTTGGCAGATACGCAGTATTTT. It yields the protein CASSLPAGGPRLADTQYF. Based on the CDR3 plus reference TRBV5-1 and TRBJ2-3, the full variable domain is KAGVTQTPRYLIKTRGQQVTLSCSPISGHRSVSWYQQTPGQGLQFLFEYFSETQRNKGNFPGRFSGRQFSNSRSEMNVSTLELGDSALYLCASSLPAGGPRLADTQYFGPGTRLTVL.

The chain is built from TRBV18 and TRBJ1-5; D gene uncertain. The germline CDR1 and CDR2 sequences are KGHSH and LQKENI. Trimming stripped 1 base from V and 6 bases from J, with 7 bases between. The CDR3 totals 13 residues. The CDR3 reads CASSPLGSQPQHF. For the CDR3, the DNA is TGTGCCAGCTCACCACTGGGGAGTCAGCCCCAGCATTTT. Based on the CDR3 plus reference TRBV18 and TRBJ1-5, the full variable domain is NAGVMQNPRHLVRRRGQEARLRCSPMKGHSHVYWYRQLPEEGLKFMVYLQKENIIDESGMPKERFSAEFPKEGPSILRIQQVVRGDSAAYFCASSPLGSQPQHFGDGTRLSIL.

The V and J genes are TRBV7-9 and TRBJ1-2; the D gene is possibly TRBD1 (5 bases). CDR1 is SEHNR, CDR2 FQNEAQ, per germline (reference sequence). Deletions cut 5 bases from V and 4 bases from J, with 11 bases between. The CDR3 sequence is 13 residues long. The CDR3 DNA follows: TGTGCCAGCAGCCCAGGGAGGATCTATGGCTACACCTTC. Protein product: CASSPGRIYGYTF.

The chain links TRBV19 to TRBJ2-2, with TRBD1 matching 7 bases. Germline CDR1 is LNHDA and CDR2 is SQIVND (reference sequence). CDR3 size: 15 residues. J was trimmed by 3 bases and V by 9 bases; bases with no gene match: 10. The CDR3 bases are TGTGCCAGCCACTGGACAGGAATCGACACCGGGGAGCTGTTTTTT. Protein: CASHWTGIDTGELFF.

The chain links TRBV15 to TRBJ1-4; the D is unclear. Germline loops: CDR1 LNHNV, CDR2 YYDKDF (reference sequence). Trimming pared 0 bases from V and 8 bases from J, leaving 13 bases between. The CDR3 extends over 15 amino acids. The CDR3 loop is CATSRDFTLEEKLFF. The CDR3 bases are TGTGCCACCAGCAGAGATTTTACCCTGGAGGAAAAACTGTTTTTT.

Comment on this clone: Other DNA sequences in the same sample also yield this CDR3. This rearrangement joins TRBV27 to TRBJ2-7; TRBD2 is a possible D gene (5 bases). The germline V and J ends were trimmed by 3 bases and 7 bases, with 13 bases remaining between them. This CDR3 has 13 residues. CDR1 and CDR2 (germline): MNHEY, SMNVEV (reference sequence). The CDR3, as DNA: TGTGCCAGCAGTTTGTTGGGGAGTGGGGAGCAGTACTTC. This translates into CASSLLGSGEQYF.

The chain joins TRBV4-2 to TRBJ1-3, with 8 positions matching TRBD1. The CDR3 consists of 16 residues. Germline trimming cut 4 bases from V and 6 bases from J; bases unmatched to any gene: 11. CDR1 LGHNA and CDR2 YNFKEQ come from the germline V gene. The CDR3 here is CASSLSSTGEENTIYF. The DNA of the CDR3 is TGTGCCAGCAGCCTTTCCTCGACAGGGGAGGAAAACACCATATATTTT.

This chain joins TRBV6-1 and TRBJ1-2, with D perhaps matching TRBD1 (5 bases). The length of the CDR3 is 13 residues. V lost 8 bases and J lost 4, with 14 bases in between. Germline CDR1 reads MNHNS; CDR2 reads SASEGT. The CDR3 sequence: CASGGGPSYGYTF. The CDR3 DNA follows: TGTGCCAGCGGGGGGGGACCTAGCTATGGCTACACCTTC.

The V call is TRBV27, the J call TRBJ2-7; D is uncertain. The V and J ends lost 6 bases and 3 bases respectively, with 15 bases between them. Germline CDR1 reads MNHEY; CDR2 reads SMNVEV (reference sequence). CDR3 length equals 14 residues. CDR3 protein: CASSLMARGYEQYF. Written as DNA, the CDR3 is TGTGCCAGCAGCCTAATGGCGAGAGGCTACGAGCAGTACTTC.

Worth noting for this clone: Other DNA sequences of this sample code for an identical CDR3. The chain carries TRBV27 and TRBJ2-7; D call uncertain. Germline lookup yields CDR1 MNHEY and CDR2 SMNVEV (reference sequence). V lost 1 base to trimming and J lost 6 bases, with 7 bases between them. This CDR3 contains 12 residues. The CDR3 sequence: CASSLFGREQYF. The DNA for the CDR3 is TGTGCCAGCAGTTTATTTGGGCGCGAGCAGTACTTC.

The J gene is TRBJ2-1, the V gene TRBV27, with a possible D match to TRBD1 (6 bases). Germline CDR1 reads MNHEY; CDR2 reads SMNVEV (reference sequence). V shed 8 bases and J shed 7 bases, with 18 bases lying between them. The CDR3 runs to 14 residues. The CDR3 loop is CASHPRGHPNEQFF. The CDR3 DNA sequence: TGTGCCAGCCACCCCCGGGGACACCCTAATGAGCAGTTCTTC.

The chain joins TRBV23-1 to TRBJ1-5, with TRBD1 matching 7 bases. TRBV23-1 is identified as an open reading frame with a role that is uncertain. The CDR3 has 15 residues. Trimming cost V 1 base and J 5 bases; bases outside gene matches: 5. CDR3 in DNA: TGCGCCAGCAGTCAATGGGCAGGGGGATATCAGCCCCAGCATTTT. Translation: CASSQWAGGYQPQHF.

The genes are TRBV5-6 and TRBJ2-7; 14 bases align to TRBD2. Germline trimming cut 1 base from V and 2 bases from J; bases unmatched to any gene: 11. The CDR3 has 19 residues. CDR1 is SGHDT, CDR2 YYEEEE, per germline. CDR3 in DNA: TGTGCCAGCAGCTTGTTCAGGGGACTAGCGGGAGTCCGGGCCTACGAGCAGTACTTC. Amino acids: CASSLFRGLAGVRAYEQYF.

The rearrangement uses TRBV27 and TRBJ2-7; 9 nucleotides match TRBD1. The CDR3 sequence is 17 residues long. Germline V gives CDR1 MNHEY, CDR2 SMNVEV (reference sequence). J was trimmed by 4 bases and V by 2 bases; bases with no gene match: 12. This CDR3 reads CASSLSPGTGFQYEQYF. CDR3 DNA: TGTGCCAGCAGTTTAAGTCCCGGGACAGGGTTCCAATACGAGCAGTACTTC.

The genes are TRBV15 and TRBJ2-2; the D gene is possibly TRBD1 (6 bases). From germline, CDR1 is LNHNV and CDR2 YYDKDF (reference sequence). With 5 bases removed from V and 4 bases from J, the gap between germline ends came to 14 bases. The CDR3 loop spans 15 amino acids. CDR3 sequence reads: CATSALRGGTGELFF. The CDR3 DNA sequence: TGTGCCACCAGCGCCCTAAGAGGGGGCACCGGGGAGCTGTTTTTT.

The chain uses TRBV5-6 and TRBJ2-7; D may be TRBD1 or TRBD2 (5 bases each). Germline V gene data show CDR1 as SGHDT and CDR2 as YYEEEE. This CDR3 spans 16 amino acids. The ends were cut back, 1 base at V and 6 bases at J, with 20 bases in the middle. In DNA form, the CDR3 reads TGTGCCAGCAGCTTGTGGGGGTCGGGGAACCACTTCGAGCAGTACTTC. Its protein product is CASSLWGSGNHFEQYF. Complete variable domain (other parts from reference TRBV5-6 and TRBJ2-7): DAGVTQSPTHLIKTRGQQVTLRCSPKSGHDTVSWYQQALGQGPQFIFQYYEEEERQRGNFPDRFSGHQFPNYSSELNVNALLLGDSALYLCASSLWGSGNHFEQYFGPGTRLTVT.

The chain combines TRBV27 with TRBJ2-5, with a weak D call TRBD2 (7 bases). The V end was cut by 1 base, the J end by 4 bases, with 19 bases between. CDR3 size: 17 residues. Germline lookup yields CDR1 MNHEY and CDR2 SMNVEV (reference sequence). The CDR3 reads CASSLFSGGAYLETQYF. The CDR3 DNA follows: TGTGCCAGCAGTTTATTCTCGGGGGGCGCGTATCTAGAGACCCAGTACTTC.

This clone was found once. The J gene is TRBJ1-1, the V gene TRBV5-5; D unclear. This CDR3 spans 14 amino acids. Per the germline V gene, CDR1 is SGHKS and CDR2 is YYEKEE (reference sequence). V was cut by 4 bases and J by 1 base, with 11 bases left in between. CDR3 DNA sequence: TGTGCCAGCAGCGCCCGGGGTTGGAACACTGAAGCTTTCTTT. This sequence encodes CASSARGWNTEAFF.

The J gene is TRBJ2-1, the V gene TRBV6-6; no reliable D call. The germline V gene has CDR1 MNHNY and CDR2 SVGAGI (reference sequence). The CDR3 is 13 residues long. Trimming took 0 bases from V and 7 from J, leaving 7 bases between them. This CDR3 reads CASSYSTQNEQFF. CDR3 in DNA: TGTGCCAGCAGTTACTCGACCCAGAATGAGCAGTTCTTC.

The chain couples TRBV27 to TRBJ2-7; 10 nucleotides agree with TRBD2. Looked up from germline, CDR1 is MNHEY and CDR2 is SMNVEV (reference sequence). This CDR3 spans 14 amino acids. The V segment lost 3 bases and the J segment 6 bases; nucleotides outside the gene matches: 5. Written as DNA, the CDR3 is TGTGCCAGCAGTTTGACCGGGACTAGCGCCGAGCAGTACTTC. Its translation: CASSLTGTSAEQYF.